This passage covers 32 T cell receptor beta chains from one sample sequenced in a study of cytomegalovirus exposure and HLA in healthy donors. PCR amplification relied on 60 Vbeta primers (plus 13 Jbeta primers). Method: immunoSEQ multiplex PCR; TCRdb's copy keeps in-frame clones and lacks some. The sample yields about 150,000 clones, around 80% seen once. The specimen sequenced was PBMCs. These TCRs come from a woman between 18 and 29 years old in good health and CMV-seronegative.

V gene TRBV19 combines with J gene TRBJ1-1; 7 nucleotides line up with TRBD1. Germline assignment: CDR1 LNHDA and CDR2 SQIVND (reference sequence). Trimming cost V 3 bases and J 4 bases; bases outside gene matches: 11. There are 16 residues in the CDR3. CDR3 coding DNA: TGTGCCAGTAGTATTATACGGGACAGTAGGTCCACTGAAGCTTTCTTT. It specifies CASSIIRDSRSTEAFF.

The J gene is TRBJ2-5, the V gene TRBV2, with no clear D. The CDR3 has 14 amino acids. Germline V CDR1 and CDR2: SNHLY, FYNNEI. Deletions cut 2 bases from V and 0 bases from J, with 7 bases between. CDR3 in amino acids: CASSEWQNQETQYF. The CDR3 DNA reads TGTGCCAGCAGTGAATGGCAGAACCAAGAGACCCAGTACTTC.

CDR3 amino acids: CASSLLGQRAYDGGISPLHF. DNA for the CDR3: TGCGCCAGCAGCCTTCTAGGACAAAGGGCTTACGACGGTGGAATTTCACCCCTCCACTTT. The gene calls are TRBV4-1 and TRBJ1-6; tentatively, D is TRBD1 (5 bases). Germline V CDR1 and CDR2: MGHRA, YSYEKL. Trimming cost V 4 bases and J 9 bases, with 31 bases left between them. The CDR3 is made up of 20 amino acids.

The V gene is TRBV5-4, the J gene TRBJ2-5; D is possibly TRBD2 (6 bases). Germline V gene sequence: CDR1 SGHNT, CDR2 YYREEE (reference sequence). Trimming took off 0 bases at V and 4 bases at J, with 13 bases between the two ends. This CDR3 spans 15 amino acids. The CDR3 is CASSLGRGWAETQYF. The CDR3 bases are TGTGCCAGCAGCTTGGGGAGGGGTTGGGCAGAGACCCAGTACTTC.

The table lists this clone with a few counts. The genes are TRBV7-9 and TRBJ2-5; TRBD2 aligns across 10 bases. The V and J ends lost 5 bases and 1 base, in that order; junction bases with no gene match: 7. The germline gives CDR1 SEHNR, CDR2 FQNEAQ (reference sequence). CDR3 length equals 16 residues. CDR3 region: CASSPAGGPFQETQYF. CDR3 in DNA: TGTGCCAGCAGCCCAGCGGGGGGGCCCTTCCAAGAGACCCAGTACTTC.

The rearrangement joins TRBV19 to TRBJ2-5, with a possible D match to TRBD2 (6 bases). Germline-derived CDR1 and CDR2 are LNHDA and SQIVND (reference sequence). V lost 5 bases and J lost 5, with 6 bases in between. This CDR3 is built from 11 residues. CDR3 protein: CASSAGETQYF. In DNA form, the CDR3 reads TGTGCCAGTAGTGCGGGGGAGACCCAGTACTTC.

The count of this clone is one. This sequence joins TRBV28 and TRBJ2-7, with D tentatively TRBD1 (6 bases). Deletions cut 10 bases from V and 2 bases from J, with 15 bases between. The CDR3 has 13 amino acids. Germline V CDR1 and CDR2: MDHEN, SYDVKM. The CDR3 DNA sequence: TGTGCCACTAATTCAGGGGCTCCCTACGAGCAGTACTTC. Encoded protein: CATNSGAPYEQYF.

The chain has TRBV28 and TRBJ2-7; the match to TRBD1 covers 10 bases. CDR3 length: 14 amino acids. Germline CDR1 is MDHEN and CDR2 is SYDVKM. The V and J ends lost 9 bases and 1 base, in that order; junction bases with no gene match: 6. The CDR3 spells CASFRTGGSYEQYF. CDR3 nucleotide sequence: TGTGCCAGTTTTCGGACAGGGGGTTCCTACGAGCAGTACTTC.

The chain joins TRBV19 to TRBJ1-5; D is perhaps TRBD1 (6 bases). V lost 10 bases to trimming and J lost 1 base, with 17 bases between them. Germline V gives CDR1 LNHDA, CDR2 SQIVND (reference sequence). CDR3 length: 15 amino acids. CDR3 residues: CATSRGAVSNQPQHF. The CDR3 DNA is TGTGCCACCTCACGGGGGGCAGTAAGCAATCAGCCCCAGCATTTT. The full variable domain, rest sourced from reference TRBV19 and TRBJ1-5, is DGGITQSPKYLFRKEGQNVTLSCEQNLNHDAMYWYRQDPGQGLRLIYYSQIVNDFQKGDIAEGYSVSREKKESFPLTVTSAQKNPTAFYLCATSRGAVSNQPQHFGDGTRLSIL.

This clone came up a few times. The V call is TRBV5-4, the J call TRBJ2-5, with 9 bases lining up with TRBD1. The length of the CDR3 is 15 residues. V lost 1 base to trimming and J lost 5 bases; unmatched junction nucleotides: 6. Looked up from germline, CDR1 is SGHNT and CDR2 is YYREEE (reference sequence). The CDR3 DNA reads TGTGCCAGCAGCTTGAACAGGGGGCCGGGGGAGACCCAGTACTTC. This sequence encodes CASSLNRGPGETQYF.

As DNA, the CDR3 is TGTGCCAGCAGGAGGGACAGGGTGGTATTCACTGAAGCTTTCTTT. This sequence encodes CASRRDRVVFTEAFF. This chain connects TRBV6-1 to TRBJ1-1, with 9 bases that match TRBD1. The V segment lost 6 bases and the J segment 4 bases; nucleotides outside the gene matches: 9. CDR1 MNHNS and CDR2 SASEGT come from the germline V gene. The length of the CDR3 is 15 residues.

This chain uses TRBV19 with TRBJ1-1; D is possibly TRBD1 (5 bases). This CDR3 is 13 amino acids long. The germline V gene encodes CDR1 LNHDA and CDR2 SQIVND (reference sequence). V lost 7 bases and J 11 bases, leaving 20 bases between the germline ends. The CDR3 region is CASTGESLKWAFF. CDR3 nucleotide sequence: TGTGCCAGTACGGGGGAGAGCCTCAAATGGGCTTTCTTT. Using reference TRBV19 and TRBJ1-1 for the parts outside the CDR3, the full variable domain is DGGITQSPKYLFRKEGQNVTLSCEQNLNHDAMYWYRQDPGQGLRLIYYSQIVNDFQKGDIAEGYSVSREKKESFPLTVTSAQKNPTAFYLCASTGESLKWAFFGQGTRLTVV.

J is TRBJ1-5 and V is TRBV6-5, with D uncertain. The CDR3 has 14 amino acids. Germline CDR1 and CDR2: MNHEY and SVGAGI. Trimming stripped 6 bases from V and 6 bases from J, with 15 bases between. CDR3 residues: CASSPSTGSQPQHF. DNA of the CDR3: TGTGCCAGCAGCCCTAGCACGGGATCTCAGCCCCAGCATTTT.

The rearrangement links TRBV5-1 to TRBJ2-7; TRBD1 aligns across 8 bases. Trimming took 2 bases from V and 7 from J; bases not matched to a gene: 11. Germline CDR1 reads SGHRS; CDR2 reads YFSETQ. This CDR3 is built from 15 residues. CDR3 residues: CASSLGQGFSLEQYF. CDR3 nucleotides: TGCGCCAGCAGCTTAGGACAGGGTTTTTCCCTAGAGCAGTACTTC.

The V and J genes are TRBV2 and TRBJ1-5, with D uncertain. Trimming removed 8 bases from V and 2 bases from J, with 13 bases in between. The CDR3 is 14 amino acids. The germline gives CDR1 SNHLY, CDR2 FYNNEI. The CDR3 DNA reads TGTGCCAGCCGGAGAACGTGGGGCAATCAGCCCCAGCATTTT. It encodes CASRRTWGNQPQHF.

The chain recombines TRBV4-1 with TRBJ2-3; 7 positions agree with TRBD2. Unmatched junction bases numbered 10, after V lost 4 bases and J lost 3 bases. This CDR3 is 16 amino acids long. Germline CDR1 reads MGHRA; CDR2 reads YSYEKL. In DNA, the CDR3 is TGCGCCAGCAGCCTTTTTGGGGCGGGGGATACAGATACGCAGTATTTT. Its translation: CASSLFGAGDTDTQYF.

V and J are TRBV6-5 and TRBJ1-5; weak D call: TRBD1 (5 bases). The germline V gene encodes CDR1 MNHEY and CDR2 SVGAGI. The CDR3 covers 13 residues. The V end lost 7 bases, the J end lost 0 bases, and 7 bases lay between the germline ends. The CDR3 sequence is CASKGDSNQPQHF. The CDR3 bases are TGTGCCAGCAAAGGGGATAGCAATCAGCCCCAGCATTTT.

The chain links TRBV5-1 to TRBJ2-5; 9 positions agree with TRBD1. The DNA end lines up better with TRBJ2-7; the J call may be wrong. Germline CDR1 is SGHRS and CDR2 is YFSETQ. This CDR3 contains 14 residues. The CDR3 DNA follows: TGCGCCAGCAGCGTAACAGGGGGCTTCTACGAGCAGTACTTC. This codes for CASSVTGGFYEQYF.

J is TRBJ2-2 and V is TRBV2, with 12 bases that match TRBD1. The J segment lost 6 bases and the V segment lost 6 bases, leaving 5 bases of the junction unmatched. The CDR3 is 15 amino acids. Germline CDR1 SNHLY, CDR2 FYNNEI. The DNA of the CDR3 is TGTGCCAGCAGGCCGGGACAGGGGGCGTCCGGGGAGCTGTTTTTT. It yields the protein CASRPGQGASGELFF.

The V gene is TRBV30, the J gene TRBJ1-1; weak D call: TRBD1 (5 bases). The CDR3 has 13 amino acids. CDR1 and CDR2 (germline): GTSNPN, SVGIG (reference sequence). Trimming cost V 4 bases and J 3 bases, with 12 bases left between them. Here the CDR3 DNA reads TGTGCCTGGACGGGACTCATGGACACTGAAGCTTTCTTT. Translating gives CAWTGLMDTEAFF.

The chain combines TRBV2 with TRBJ2-1; 7 nucleotides line up with TRBD2. The germline V gene encodes CDR1 SNHLY and CDR2 FYNNEI. CDR3 length: 15 residues. V shed 6 bases, J shed 9 bases, and the junction held 14 bases outside the gene matches. Here the CDR3 DNA reads TGTGCCAGCAGGGGGGAGGGGACCCCGTACGCTGAGCAGTTCTTC. Its protein is CASRGEGTPYAEQFF.

The chain links TRBV27 to TRBJ1-2; perhaps TRBD1 as D (6 bases). This CDR3 has 14 residues. Germline V CDR1 and CDR2: MNHEY, SMNVEV (reference sequence). V lost 6 bases and J lost 2, with 13 bases in between. The DNA for the CDR3 is TGTGCCAGCAGCAATCTCGACAGGAACTATGGCTACACCTTC. Its protein product is CASSNLDRNYGYTF.

The J gene is TRBJ1-1, the V gene TRBV29-1; TRBD1 is a possible D gene (6 bases). The CDR3 sequence is 13 residues long. The germline V gene has CDR1 SQVTM and CDR2 ANQGSEA. Trimming cost V 7 bases and J 7 bases, with 19 bases left between them. The CDR3 protein is CSARSRTADEAFF. DNA of the CDR3: TGCAGCGCTCGGAGCCGGACAGCAGATGAAGCTTTCTTT.

The chain links TRBV18 to TRBJ1-1; no definite D call. The CDR3 contains 14 residues. Trimming shortened V by 1 base and J by 0 bases, and 6 bases separated the two germline ends. Germline assignment: CDR1 KGHSH and CDR2 LQKENI. CDR3 DNA sequence: TGTGCCAGCTCACCACGGGAGGTGAACACTGAAGCTTTCTTT. It encodes CASSPREVNTEAFF.

On this clone: Lacking the conserved final phenylalanine or tryptophan, this CDR3 likely reflects a read error. The chain carries TRBV30 and TRBJ1-1; no firm D call. The V and J ends lost 3 bases and 5 bases respectively, with 13 bases between them. CDR3 length: 13 residues. CDR1 and CDR2 from the germline V gene are GTSNPN and SVGIG (reference sequence). Written as DNA, the CDR3 is TGTGCCTGGAGGGGCGAATGGACTACTGAAGCTTTCGTT. Protein: CAWRGEWTTEAFV.

The gene calls are TRBV30 and TRBJ1-6; weak D call: TRBD1 (6 bases). The CDR3 contains 14 residues. Deletions cut 3 bases from V and 5 bases from J, with 11 bases between. The germline gives CDR1 GTSNPN, CDR2 SVGIG (reference sequence). CDR3 sequence (DNA): TGTGCCTGGAGGGGGGCCGACCATAATTCACCCCTCCACTTT. It yields the protein CAWRGADHNSPLHF. Supplemented by reference TRBV30 and TRBJ1-6, the full variable domain reads SQTIHQWPATLVQPVGSPLSLECTVEGTSNPNLYWYRQAAGRGLQLLFYSVGIGQISSEVPQNLSASRPQDRQFILSSKKLLLSDSGFYLCAWRGADHNSPLHFGNGTRLTVT.

The rearrangement links TRBV19 to TRBJ1-1, with 7 bases lining up with TRBD1. Germline trimming cut 6 bases from V and 4 bases from J; bases unmatched to any gene: 8. CDR3 length: 14 residues. Germline V lookup: CDR1 LNHDA, CDR2 SQIVND (reference sequence). The CDR3 bases are TGTGCCAGTAGGGGGGGCAGGGGGACCACTGAAGCTTTCTTT. Translation gives CASRGGRGTTEAFF.

The rearrangement links TRBV13 to TRBJ2-1, with 10 bases aligning to TRBD2. The germline CDR1 and CDR2 sequences are PRHDT and FYEKMQ (reference sequence). V was pared by 4 bases and J by 5 bases, with 8 bases of the junction left unmatched. The CDR3 has 16 amino acids. The CDR3, as DNA: TGTGCCAGCAGCTCCACCGGGACTAGCGTAAACAATGAGCAGTTCTTC. Its translation: CASSSTGTSVNNEQFF.

The V gene is TRBV7-9, the J gene TRBJ2-3; no definite D call. Between the trimmed V and J ends, which lost 8 bases and 3 bases, there was a span of 6 bases. The CDR3 length is 11 residues. Germline loops: CDR1 SEHNR, CDR2 FQNEAQ (reference sequence). The CDR3 reads CASDLTDTQYF. The CDR3 DNA reads as TGTGCCAGCGACTTAACAGATACGCAGTATTTT.

The genes are TRBV5-4 and TRBJ2-4; 9 nucleotides match TRBD1. This CDR3 spans 15 amino acids. CDR1 and CDR2 (germline): SGHNT, YYREEE (reference sequence). With V trimmed by 4 bases and J by 8 bases, 10 bases remained unmatched. The CDR3 protein is CASSNTGGGKDIQYF. The CDR3 region has the DNA TGTGCCAGCAGCAACACAGGGGGCGGTAAGGACATTCAGTACTTC.

This clone appeared a few times. This chain joins TRBV6-1 and TRBJ2-7; 11 bases fit TRBD1. CDR3 length equals 15 residues. V was pared by 6 bases and J by 5 bases, with 9 bases of the junction left unmatched. The germline CDR1 and CDR2 sequences are MNHNS and SASEGT. The CDR3 reads CASRERTGGGNEQYF. The CDR3 DNA follows: TGTGCCAGCAGGGAGCGGACAGGGGGCGGAAACGAGCAGTACTTC.

In its sample, this clone was seen a few times. The CDR3, as DNA: TGTGCCAGCACCAATCGGGACACCTATCTCGATGGCTACACCTTC. This codes for CASTNRDTYLDGYTF. This sequence joins TRBV14 and TRBJ1-2; D is possibly TRBD1 (6 bases). From germline, CDR1 is SGHDN and CDR2 FVKESK. With 7 bases removed from V and 6 bases from J, the gap between germline ends came to 21 bases. The CDR3 loop spans 15 amino acids. The complete variable domain, with remaining parts taken from reference TRBV14 and TRBJ1-2, reads EAGVTQFPSHSVIEKGQTVTLRCDPISGHDNLYWYRRVMGKEIKFLLHFVKESKQDESGMPNNRFLAERTGGTYSTLKVQPAELEDSGVYFCASTNRDTYLDGYTFGSGTRLTVV.